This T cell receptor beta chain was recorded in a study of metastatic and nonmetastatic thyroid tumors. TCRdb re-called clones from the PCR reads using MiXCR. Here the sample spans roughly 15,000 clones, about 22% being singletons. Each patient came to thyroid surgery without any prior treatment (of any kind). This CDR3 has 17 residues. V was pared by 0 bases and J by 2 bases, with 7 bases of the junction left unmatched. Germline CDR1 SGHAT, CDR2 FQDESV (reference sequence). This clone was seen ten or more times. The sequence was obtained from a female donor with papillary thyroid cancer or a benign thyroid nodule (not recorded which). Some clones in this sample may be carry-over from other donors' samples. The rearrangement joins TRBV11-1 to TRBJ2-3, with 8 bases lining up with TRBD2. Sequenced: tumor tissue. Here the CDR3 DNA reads TGTGCCAGCAGCTTAGCGTCGACACTAGCGGTCACAGATACGCAGTATTTT. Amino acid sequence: CASSLASTLAVTDTQYF.